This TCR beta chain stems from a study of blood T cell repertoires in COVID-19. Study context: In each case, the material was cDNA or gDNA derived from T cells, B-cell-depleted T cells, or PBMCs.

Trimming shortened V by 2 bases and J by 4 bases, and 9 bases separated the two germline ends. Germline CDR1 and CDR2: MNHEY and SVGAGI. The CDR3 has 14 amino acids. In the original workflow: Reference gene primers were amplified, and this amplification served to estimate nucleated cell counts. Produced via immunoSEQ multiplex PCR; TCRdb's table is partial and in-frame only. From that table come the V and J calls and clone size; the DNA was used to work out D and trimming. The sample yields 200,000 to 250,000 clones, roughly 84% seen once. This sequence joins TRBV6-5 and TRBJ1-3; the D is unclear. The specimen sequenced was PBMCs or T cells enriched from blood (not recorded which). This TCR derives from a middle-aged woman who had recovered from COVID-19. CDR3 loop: CASSYAASGNTIYF. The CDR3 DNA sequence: TGTGCCAGCAGTTACGCGGCGTCGGGAAACACCATATATTTT.